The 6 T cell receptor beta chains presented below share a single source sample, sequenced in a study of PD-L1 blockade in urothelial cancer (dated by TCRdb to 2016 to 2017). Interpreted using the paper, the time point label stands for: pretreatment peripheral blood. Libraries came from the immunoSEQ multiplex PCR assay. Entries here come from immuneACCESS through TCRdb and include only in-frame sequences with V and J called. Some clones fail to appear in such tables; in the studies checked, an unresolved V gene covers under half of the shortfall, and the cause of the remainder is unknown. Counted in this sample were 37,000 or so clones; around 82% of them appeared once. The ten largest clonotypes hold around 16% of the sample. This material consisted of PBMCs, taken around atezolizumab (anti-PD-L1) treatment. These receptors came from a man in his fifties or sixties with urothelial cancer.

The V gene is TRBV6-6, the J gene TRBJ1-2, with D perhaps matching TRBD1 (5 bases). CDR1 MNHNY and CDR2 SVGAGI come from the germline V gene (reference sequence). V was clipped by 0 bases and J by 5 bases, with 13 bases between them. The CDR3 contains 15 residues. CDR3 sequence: CASSYSQGLRYGYTF. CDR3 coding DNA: TGTGCCAGCAGTTACTCGCAGGGTTTACGGTATGGCTACACCTTC.

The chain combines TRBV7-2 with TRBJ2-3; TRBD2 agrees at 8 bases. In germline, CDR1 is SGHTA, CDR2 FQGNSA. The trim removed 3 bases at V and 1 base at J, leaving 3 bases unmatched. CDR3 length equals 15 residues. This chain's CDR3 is CASSLGREGTDTQYF. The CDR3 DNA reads TGTGCCAGCAGCTTGGGGCGGGAGGGCACAGATACGCAGTATTTT. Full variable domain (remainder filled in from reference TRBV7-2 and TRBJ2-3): GAGVSQSPSNKVTEKGKDVELRCDPISGHTALYWYRQSLGQGLEFLIYFQGNSAPDKSGLPSDRFSAERTGGSVSTLTIQRTQQEDSAVYLCASSLGREGTDTQYFGPGTRLTVL.

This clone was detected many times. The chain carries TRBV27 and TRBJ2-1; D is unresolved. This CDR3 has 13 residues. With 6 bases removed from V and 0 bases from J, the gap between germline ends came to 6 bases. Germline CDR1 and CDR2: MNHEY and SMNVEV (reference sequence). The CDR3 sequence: CASSYGSYNEQFF. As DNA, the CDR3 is TGTGCCAGCAGCTACGGCTCCTACAATGAGCAGTTCTTC.

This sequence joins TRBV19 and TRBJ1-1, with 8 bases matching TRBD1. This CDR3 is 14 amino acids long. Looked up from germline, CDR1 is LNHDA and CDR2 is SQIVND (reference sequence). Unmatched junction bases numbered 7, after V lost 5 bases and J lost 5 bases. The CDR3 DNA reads TGTGCCAGTAGTGCAACAGGGGGGGGGACTGAAGCTTTCTTT. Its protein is CASSATGGGTEAFF.

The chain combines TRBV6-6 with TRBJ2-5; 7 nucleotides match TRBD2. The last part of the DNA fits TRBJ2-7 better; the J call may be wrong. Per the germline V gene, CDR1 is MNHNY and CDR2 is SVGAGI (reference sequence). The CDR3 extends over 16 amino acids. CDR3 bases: TGTGCCAGCAGTCCCCCCCTCTCCGGGGGGTCCTACGAGCAGTACTTC. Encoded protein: CASSPPLSGGSYEQYF.

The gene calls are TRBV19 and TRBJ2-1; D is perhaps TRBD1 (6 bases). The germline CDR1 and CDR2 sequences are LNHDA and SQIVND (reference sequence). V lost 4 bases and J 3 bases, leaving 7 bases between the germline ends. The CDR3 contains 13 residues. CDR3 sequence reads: CASSTDSYNEQFF. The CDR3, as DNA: TGTGCCAGTAGTACGGACAGCTACAATGAGCAGTTCTTC.